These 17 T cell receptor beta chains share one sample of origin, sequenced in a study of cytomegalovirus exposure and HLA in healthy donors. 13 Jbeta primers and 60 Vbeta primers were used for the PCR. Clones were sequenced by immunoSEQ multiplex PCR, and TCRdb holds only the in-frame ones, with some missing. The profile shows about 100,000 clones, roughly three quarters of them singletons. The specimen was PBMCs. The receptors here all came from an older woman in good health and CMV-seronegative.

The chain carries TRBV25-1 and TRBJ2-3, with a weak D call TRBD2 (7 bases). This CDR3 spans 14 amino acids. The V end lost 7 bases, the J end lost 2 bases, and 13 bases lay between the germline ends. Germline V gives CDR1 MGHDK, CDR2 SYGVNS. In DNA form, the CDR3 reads TGTGCCAGCAATTGGGGGGGCTTCACAGATACGCAGTATTTT. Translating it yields CASNWGGFTDTQYF. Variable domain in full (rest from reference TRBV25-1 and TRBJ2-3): EADIYQTPRYLVIGTGKKITLECSQTMGHDKMYWYQQDPGMELHLIHYSYGVNSTEKGDLSSESTVSRIRTEHFPLTLESARPSHTSQYLCASNWGGFTDTQYFGPGTRLTVL.

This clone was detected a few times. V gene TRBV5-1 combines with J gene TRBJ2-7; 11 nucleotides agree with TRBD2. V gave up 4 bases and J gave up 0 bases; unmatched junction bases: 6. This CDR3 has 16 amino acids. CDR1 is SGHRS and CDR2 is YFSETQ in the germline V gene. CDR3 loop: CASSPGLADYSYEQYF. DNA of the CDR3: TGCGCCAGCAGCCCGGGACTAGCGGACTACTCCTACGAGCAGTACTTC.

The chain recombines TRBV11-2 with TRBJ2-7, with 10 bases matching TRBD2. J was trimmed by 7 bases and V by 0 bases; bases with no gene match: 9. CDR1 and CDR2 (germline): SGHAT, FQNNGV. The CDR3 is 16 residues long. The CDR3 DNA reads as TGTGCCAGCAGCTTAGATCTGTCTAGCGGGAGTGAAGAGCAGTACTTC. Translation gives CASSLDLSSGSEEQYF.

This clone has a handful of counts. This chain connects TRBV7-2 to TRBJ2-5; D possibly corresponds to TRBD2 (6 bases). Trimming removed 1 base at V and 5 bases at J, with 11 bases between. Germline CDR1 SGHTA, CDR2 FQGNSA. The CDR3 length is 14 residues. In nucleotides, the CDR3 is TGTGCCAGCAGCTTAGGGCTAGGGAGGGAGACCCAGTACTTC. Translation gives CASSLGLGRETQYF.

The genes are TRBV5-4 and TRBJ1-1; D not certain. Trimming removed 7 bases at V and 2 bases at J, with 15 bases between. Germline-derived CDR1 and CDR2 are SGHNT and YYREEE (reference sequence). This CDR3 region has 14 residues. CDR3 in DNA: TGTGCCAGCCGCCGCGGGGAACTAAACACTGAAGCTTTCTTT. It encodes CASRRGELNTEAFF.

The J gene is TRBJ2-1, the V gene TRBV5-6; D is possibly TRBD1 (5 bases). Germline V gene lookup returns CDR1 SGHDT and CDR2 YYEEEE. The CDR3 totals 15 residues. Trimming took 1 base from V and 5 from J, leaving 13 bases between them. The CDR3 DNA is TGTGCCAGCAGCTTGAGGCCAGGGTCGGACAATGAGCAGTTCTTC. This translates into CASSLRPGSDNEQFF.

This CDR3 reads CASVKGGPNTEAFF. CDR3 bases: TGTGCCAGCGTAAAAGGAGGCCCGAACACTGAAGCTTTCTTT. The chain recombines TRBV5-8 with TRBJ1-1; D remains unclear. This CDR3 comprises 14 residues. Germline V CDR1 and CDR2: SGHTS, YDEGEE. V shed 7 bases and J shed 1 base, with 14 bases lying between them.

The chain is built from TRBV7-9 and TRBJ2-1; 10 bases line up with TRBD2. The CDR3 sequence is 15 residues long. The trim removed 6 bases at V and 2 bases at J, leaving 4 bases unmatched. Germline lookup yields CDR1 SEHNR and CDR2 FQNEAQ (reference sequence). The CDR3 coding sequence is TGTGCCAGCAGTTCTAGCGGGAGAACCTACAATGAGCAGTTCTTC. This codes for CASSSSGRTYNEQFF.

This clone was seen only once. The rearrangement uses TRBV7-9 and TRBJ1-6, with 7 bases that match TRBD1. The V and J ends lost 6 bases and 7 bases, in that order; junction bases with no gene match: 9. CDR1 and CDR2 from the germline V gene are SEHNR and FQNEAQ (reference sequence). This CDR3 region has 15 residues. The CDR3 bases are TGTGCCAGCAGGAGGGGACAGCTTAGCAATTCACCCCTCCACTTT. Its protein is CASRRGQLSNSPLHF.

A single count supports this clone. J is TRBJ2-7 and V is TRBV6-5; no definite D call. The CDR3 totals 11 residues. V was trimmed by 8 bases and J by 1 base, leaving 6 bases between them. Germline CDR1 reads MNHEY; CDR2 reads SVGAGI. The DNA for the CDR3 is TGTGCCAGCTGGAGTTCCTACGAGCAGTACTTC. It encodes CASWSSYEQYF.

The CDR3 here is CASSDGTAGSGANVLTF. In nucleotides, the CDR3 is TGCGCCAGCAGTGATGGGACAGCTGGGTCTGGGGCCAACGTCCTGACTTTC. This rearrangement joins TRBV10-1 to TRBJ2-6; 7 nucleotides line up with TRBD1. Germline V gene lookup returns CDR1 WNHNN and CDR2 SYGVQD (reference sequence). Trimming at V came to 3 bases and at J to 1 base, leaving 6 bases not matched to a gene. The CDR3 has 17 amino acids.

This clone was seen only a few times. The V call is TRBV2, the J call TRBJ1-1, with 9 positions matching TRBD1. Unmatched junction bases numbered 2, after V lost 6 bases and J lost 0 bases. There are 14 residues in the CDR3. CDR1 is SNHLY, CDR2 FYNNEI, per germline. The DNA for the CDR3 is TGTGCCAGCAGCGACAGGGGGATGAACACTGAAGCTTTCTTT. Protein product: CASSDRGMNTEAFF.

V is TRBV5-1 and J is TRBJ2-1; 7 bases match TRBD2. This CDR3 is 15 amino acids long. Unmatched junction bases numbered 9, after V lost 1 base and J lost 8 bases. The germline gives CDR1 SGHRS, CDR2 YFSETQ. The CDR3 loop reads CASSLPGRGRDEQFF. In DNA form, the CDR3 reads TGCGCCAGCAGCTTGCCCGGGCGGGGGAGGGATGAGCAGTTCTTC. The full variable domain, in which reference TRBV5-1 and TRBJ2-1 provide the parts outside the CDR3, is KAGVTQTPRYLIKTRGQQVTLSCSPISGHRSVSWYQQTPGQGLQFLFEYFSETQRNKGNFPGRFSGRQFSNSRSEMNVSTLELGDSALYLCASSLPGRGRDEQFFGPGTRLTVL.

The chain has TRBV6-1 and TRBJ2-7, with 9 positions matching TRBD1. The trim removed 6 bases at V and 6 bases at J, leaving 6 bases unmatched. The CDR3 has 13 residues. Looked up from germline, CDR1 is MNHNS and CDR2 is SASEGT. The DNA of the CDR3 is TGTGCCAGCAGCTCAGGGACAGGGATCGAGCAGTACTTC. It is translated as CASSSGTGIEQYF.

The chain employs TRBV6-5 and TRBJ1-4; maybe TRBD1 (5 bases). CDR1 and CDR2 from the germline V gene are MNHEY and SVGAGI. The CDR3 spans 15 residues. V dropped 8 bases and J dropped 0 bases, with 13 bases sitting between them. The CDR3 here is CASGRTPATNEKLFF. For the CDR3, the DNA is TGTGCCAGCGGGCGGACACCCGCAACTAATGAAAAACTGTTTTTT.

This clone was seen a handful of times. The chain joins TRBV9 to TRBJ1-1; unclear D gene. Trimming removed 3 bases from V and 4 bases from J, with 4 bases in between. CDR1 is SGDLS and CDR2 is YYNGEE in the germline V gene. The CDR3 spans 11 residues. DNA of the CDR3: TGTGCCAGCAGCGCCGGCACTGAAGCTTTCTTT. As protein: CASSAGTEAFF. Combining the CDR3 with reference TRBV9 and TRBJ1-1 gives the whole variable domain DSGVTQTPKHLITATGQRVTLRCSPRSGDLSVYWYQQSLDQGLQFLIQYYNGEERAKGNILERFSAQQFPDLHSELNLSSLELGDSALYFCASSAGTEAFFGQGTRLTVV.

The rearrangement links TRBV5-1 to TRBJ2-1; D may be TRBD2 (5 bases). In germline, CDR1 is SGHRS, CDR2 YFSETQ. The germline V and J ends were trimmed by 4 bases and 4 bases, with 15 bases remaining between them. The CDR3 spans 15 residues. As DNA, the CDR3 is TGCGCCAGCAGCGCTGAGGGTTATCGATACAATGAGCAGTTCTTC. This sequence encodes CASSAEGYRYNEQFF.